Following are 29 T cell receptor beta chains from one sample sequenced in a study of cytomegalovirus exposure and HLA in healthy donors. Primers for the PCR totalled 60 Vbeta and 13 Jbeta. Some clones are missing from TCRdb's copy, which holds only in-frame ones; the method was immunoSEQ multiplex PCR. Its listing shows approximately 190,000 clones. The sequenced material came from PBMCs. The receptors stem from a boy between 5 and 17 years old in good health and CMV-seronegative.

V gene TRBV14 combines with J gene TRBJ1-2; a possible D gene is TRBD1 (5 bases). This CDR3 has 18 amino acids. V lost 5 bases, J lost 1 base, and 23 bases lay in between. The germline gives CDR1 SGHDN, CDR2 FVKESK. As DNA, the CDR3 is TGTGCCAGCAGCTCCCAACGCCTGCTCAGGGCGAGTAACTATGGCTACACCTTC. It translates to CASSSQRLLRASNYGYTF.

V and J are TRBV7-2 and TRBJ1-4; TRBD1 agrees at 9 bases. Germline CDR1 reads SGHTA; CDR2 reads FQGNSA. The ends lost 4 bases at V and 6 bases at J; junction bases unmatched: 9. This CDR3 spans 16 amino acids. The CDR3 nucleotides are TGTGCCAGCAGCTCTCTTGGGACAGGGTCCTATGAAAAACTGTTTTTT. This gives the protein CASSSLGTGSYEKLFF.

J is TRBJ1-6 and V is TRBV2; D unclear. V dropped 5 bases and J dropped 7 bases, with 21 bases sitting between them. Germline V gene lookup returns CDR1 SNHLY and CDR2 FYNNEI. The CDR3 length is 17 residues. The CDR3 coding sequence is TGTGCCAGCAGTCCCCATGACCTCGGACGGAGGAATTCACCCCTCCACTTT. Its translation is CASSPHDLGRRNSPLHF.

The rearrangement uses TRBV27 and TRBJ2-1; 9 bases are shared with TRBD2. V dropped 5 bases and J dropped 6; count of bases not matched to a gene: 5. Germline-derived CDR1 and CDR2 are MNHEY and SMNVEV (reference sequence). The CDR3 contains 14 residues. CDR3 sequence: CASSVSGGFNEQFF. CDR3 DNA sequence: TGTGCCAGCAGTGTTAGCGGGGGTTTCAATGAGCAGTTCTTC.

The genes are TRBV7-2 and TRBJ1-1, with D perhaps matching TRBD1 (5 bases). The CDR3 is 15 residues long. CDR1 and CDR2 from the germline V gene are SGHTA and FQGNSA. The V end was cut by 5 bases, the J end by 2 bases, with 15 bases between. The CDR3 nucleotides are TGTGCCAGCAGCGCAGGGAAGGGTTATAACACTGAAGCTTTCTTT. Translating it yields CASSAGKGYNTEAFF.

V gene TRBV7-9 combines with J gene TRBJ2-1; D is perhaps TRBD1 (6 bases). The CDR3 extends over 16 amino acids. CDR1 and CDR2 (germline): SEHNR, FQNEAQ (reference sequence). Trimming pared 4 bases from V and 0 bases from J, leaving 13 bases between. The CDR3 is CASSSTGSSSYNEQFF. Here the CDR3 DNA reads TGTGCCAGCAGCTCTACAGGGTCCTCCTCCTACAATGAGCAGTTCTTC.

V gene TRBV6-5 combines with J gene TRBJ1-2, with D possibly TRBD1 on 5 matching bases. CDR1 is MNHEY, CDR2 SVGAGI, per germline. The CDR3 is 14 residues long. V shed 6 bases and J shed 8 bases, with 19 bases lying between them. The CDR3 nucleotides read TGTGCCAGCAGAACGACAGACCGGTCTGGGGGCTACACCTTC. The encoded protein is CASRTTDRSGGYTF.

The V and J genes are TRBV7-9 and TRBJ2-7; a possible D gene is TRBD2 (5 bases). CDR1 and CDR2 (germline): SEHNR, FQNEAQ (reference sequence). Trimming took 6 bases from V and 2 from J, leaving 11 bases between them. The CDR3 extends over 13 amino acids. The CDR3 here is CASRDGITYEQYF. CDR3 coding DNA: TGTGCCAGCAGAGACGGGATAACCTACGAGCAGTACTTC. The full variable domain, in which reference TRBV7-9 and TRBJ2-7 provide the parts outside the CDR3, is DTGVSQNPRHKITKRGQNVTFRCDPISEHNRLYWYRQTLGQGPEFLTYFQNEAQLEKSRLLSDRFSAERPKGSFSTLEIQRTEQGDSAMYLCASRDGITYEQYFGPGTRLTVT.

The rearrangement joins TRBV19 to TRBJ2-1; a weak D match, TRBD2 (5 bases). This CDR3 is 14 amino acids long. Germline assignment: CDR1 LNHDA and CDR2 SQIVND (reference sequence). V lost 6 bases to trimming and J lost 2 bases, with 11 bases between them. CDR3 nucleotides: TGTGCCAGTAGCTTCTCCGGGGCCTACAATGAGCAGTTCTTC. It encodes CASSFSGAYNEQFF. Full variable domain (missing parts from reference TRBV19 and TRBJ2-1): DGGITQSPKYLFRKEGQNVTLSCEQNLNHDAMYWYRQDPGQGLRLIYYSQIVNDFQKGDIAEGYSVSREKKESFPLTVTSAQKNPTAFYLCASSFSGAYNEQFFGPGTRLTVL.

This rearrangement joins TRBV5-5 to TRBJ1-4; D may be TRBD1 (5 bases). The CDR3 covers 15 residues. CDR1 and CDR2 (germline): SGHKS, YYEKEE (reference sequence). Trimming removed 4 bases at V and 1 base at J, with 11 bases between. The DNA of the CDR3 is TGTGCCAGCAGCCTTGACAGATTAACTAATGAAAAACTGTTTTTT. Its protein product is CASSLDRLTNEKLFF.

CDR3 region: CASSHNSGGAADTQYF. CDR3 nucleotide sequence: TGCGCCAGCAGCCACAATAGCGGGGGGGCCGCAGATACGCAGTATTTT. V usage is TRBV4-1 and J usage is TRBJ2-3, with 11 positions matching TRBD2. CDR1 is MGHRA and CDR2 is YSYEKL in the germline V gene. Germline trimming cut 3 bases from V and 4 bases from J; bases unmatched to any gene: 6. The CDR3 covers 16 residues.

V usage is TRBV29-1 and J usage is TRBJ2-5; 7 positions match TRBD1. This CDR3 comprises 16 residues. The J segment lost 5 bases and the V segment lost 7 bases, leaving 19 bases of the junction unmatched. The germline V gene encodes CDR1 SQVTM and CDR2 ANQGSEA. The CDR3: CSAPHRPGQSTETQYF. The CDR3 region has the DNA TGCAGCGCCCCACACCGACCGGGACAGAGTACGGAGACCCAGTACTTC.

J is TRBJ1-2 and V is TRBV10-3; perhaps TRBD1 as D (6 bases). Trimming took off 10 bases at V and 8 bases at J, with 17 bases between the two ends. The CDR3 runs 12 residues. Germline V gene lookup returns CDR1 ENHRY and CDR2 SYGVKD. The CDR3 DNA is TGTGCCACCAGACAGGACCTCGGGGGCTACACCTTC. Amino acid sequence: CATRQDLGGYTF.

The chain couples TRBV15 to TRBJ2-3; 8 nucleotides align to TRBD2. Germline loops: CDR1 LNHNV, CDR2 YYDKDF (reference sequence). This CDR3 has 16 amino acids. After removal of 1 base from V and 0 bases from J, the junction contained 3 bases not matched to a gene. CDR3: CATSRVLAVSTDTQYF. The CDR3 nucleotides read TGTGCCACCAGCAGAGTACTAGCGGTCAGCACAGATACGCAGTATTTT.

The rearrangement joins TRBV6-1 to TRBJ1-1; possibly TRBD1 for D (5 bases). Germline CDR1 MNHNS, CDR2 SASEGT. V was clipped by 2 bases and J by 5 bases, with 15 bases between them. This CDR3 has 15 residues. The CDR3 coding sequence is TGTGCCAGCAGTGAACTAGGGCTTAGGGGAACTGAAGCTTTCTTT. Residues: CASSELGLRGTEAFF.

The V gene is TRBV18, the J gene TRBJ1-2; 9 bases fit TRBD1. This CDR3 is 14 amino acids long. Germline V gene sequence: CDR1 KGHSH, CDR2 LQKENI. V trimming: 3 bases; J trimming: 8 bases; junction bases outside the gene matches: 7. The CDR3 reads CASSPRQGEGGYTF. The CDR3, as DNA: TGTGCCAGCTCACCCCGACAGGGGGAAGGCGGCTACACCTTC.

The V and J genes are TRBV7-2 and TRBJ1-1; D call uncertain. Germline V CDR1 and CDR2: SGHTA, FQGNSA. V lost 4 bases to trimming and J lost 11 bases, with 14 bases between them. This CDR3 comprises 12 residues. CDR3 residues: CASSYLQSGAFF. CDR3 coding DNA: TGTGCCAGCAGCTACCTACAGAGCGGGGCTTTCTTT.

V is TRBV13 and J is TRBJ1-1, with D perhaps TRBD1 (6 bases). The V and J ends lost 1 base and 6 bases respectively, with 12 bases between them. The germline V gene has CDR1 PRHDT and CDR2 FYEKMQ (reference sequence). The CDR3 is made up of 14 amino acids. CDR3 sequence (DNA): TGTGCCAGCAGCTTAGTACCAGGGGTTGCTGAAGCTTTCTTT. Translated, it gives CASSLVPGVAEAFF.

The rearrangement joins TRBV2 to TRBJ1-4; D unclear. The germline gives CDR1 SNHLY, CDR2 FYNNEI. V lost 1 base and J 5 bases, leaving 14 bases between the germline ends. The length of the CDR3 is 16 residues. CDR3 sequence (DNA): TGTGCCAGCAGTGAAGGCTCACTGAACCGAAATGAAAAACTGTTTTTT. Translating it yields CASSEGSLNRNEKLFF.

This sequence joins TRBV9 and TRBJ2-3; 7 nucleotides align to TRBD2. CDR1 is SGDLS, CDR2 YYNGEE, per germline. The CDR3 contains 13 residues. V lost 1 base, J lost 5 bases, and 1 base stayed unmatched. DNA for the CDR3: TGTGCCAGCAGCGTATGGGGGGGAGATACGCAGTATTTT. It translates to CASSVWGGDTQYF.

This chain links TRBV7-3 with TRBJ2-3; D not certain. The CDR3 has 13 residues. The V and J ends lost 3 bases and 4 bases respectively, with 8 bases between them. Germline V CDR1 and CDR2: SGHTA, FQGTGA. This CDR3 reads CASSFSGADTQYF. CDR3 nucleotides: TGTGCCAGCAGCTTCAGTGGAGCAGATACGCAGTATTTT. The variable domain in full, completed from reference TRBV7-3 and TRBJ2-3, reads GAGVSQTPSNKVTEKGKYVELRCDPISGHTALYWYRQSLGQGPEFLIYFQGTGAADDSGLPNDRFFAVRPEGSVSTLKIQRTERGDSAVYLCASSFSGADTQYFGPGTRLTVL.

The chain carries TRBV9 and TRBJ2-7, with 11 nucleotides matching TRBD1. Germline V gene data show CDR1 as SGDLS and CDR2 as YYNGEE. This CDR3 spans 15 amino acids. Trimming cost V 3 bases and J 0 bases; bases outside gene matches: 2. CDR3 amino acids: CASSGGTGGSYEQYF. CDR3 DNA: TGTGCCAGCAGCGGGGGGACAGGGGGCTCCTACGAGCAGTACTTC.

This chain joins TRBV9 and TRBJ1-6; weak D call: TRBD1 (6 bases). The CDR3 totals 15 residues. V was pared by 4 bases and J by 7 bases, with 15 bases between. CDR1 is SGDLS, CDR2 YYNGEE, per germline. The chain's CDR3 is CASSSGGAVNSPLHF. DNA for the CDR3: TGTGCCAGCAGCTCCGGGGGGGCTGTAAATTCACCCCTCCACTTT.

The chain links TRBV19 to TRBJ2-2; a weak D match, TRBD2 (6 bases). Germline CDR1 LNHDA, CDR2 SQIVND (reference sequence). V was shortened by 4 bases and J by 7 bases, with 19 bases between the two germline ends. The CDR3 extends over 16 amino acids. The CDR3 bases are TGTGCCAGTAGTAGATTCTCCATCGGGAGTAGCGGGGAGCTGTTTTTT. Its protein is CASSRFSIGSSGELFF.

In DNA form, the CDR3 reads TGTGCCTGGAGGCAGGGGGCCCCATCCTACAATGAGCAGTTCTTC. Its translation: CAWRQGAPSYNEQFF. This chain links TRBV30 with TRBJ2-1, with TRBD1 matching over 8 bases. Germline assignment: CDR1 GTSNPN and CDR2 SVGIG (reference sequence). This CDR3 is 15 amino acids long. J gave up 1 base and V 3 bases, and 5 bases lay outside the gene matches.

About this clone itself: The DNA is omitted, as the CDR3 cannot be located on it reliably, and the CDR3 follows TCRdb's listing. The chain joins TRBV5-8 to TRBJ1-1; the table's D call, TRBD1, was not checked against the DNA. The germline CDR1 and CDR2 sequences are SGHTS and YDEGEE. The CDR3 has 13 amino acids, counting both end residues. The CDR3 protein is CASSLIWGTGTFF.

The chain links TRBV4-3 to TRBJ2-5; 7 positions agree with TRBD2. The J call may be faulty, since TRBJ2-7 better matches the DNA end. This CDR3 comprises 15 residues. Germline lookup yields CDR1 LGHNA and CDR2 YSLEER. In DNA form, the CDR3 reads TGCGCCAGCAGCCGTACGGGGGGTCAACCCTACGAGCAGTACTTC. Translation gives CASSRTGGQPYEQYF.

The chain carries TRBV9 and TRBJ2-5; 8 positions match TRBD2. Germline V gene data show CDR1 as SGDLS and CDR2 as YYNGEE. The CDR3 is 16 amino acids. Trimming removed 4 bases from V and 5 bases from J; junction bases left unmatched: 13. CDR3 sequence reads: CASSFLSGGPEETQYF. Written as DNA, the CDR3 is TGTGCCAGCAGCTTTCTGAGCGGGGGCCCGGAGGAGACCCAGTACTTC.

This chain uses TRBV6-1 with TRBJ2-1, with 8 positions matching TRBD1. The junction had 5 bases not matched to a gene; V was cut back by 3 bases and J by 4 bases. CDR3 length: 15 residues. From germline, CDR1 is MNHNS and CDR2 SASEGT. The DNA of the CDR3 is TGTGCCAGCAGTGAGGCAGGACAGGGATACAATGAGCAGTTCTTC. Encoded protein: CASSEAGQGYNEQFF.